This is a list of T cell receptor beta chains from one sample in a study of cytomegalovirus exposure and HLA in healthy donors. The table came from immunoSEQ multiplex PCR; TCRdb's copy has only in-frame clones and leaves some out. The sample carries 170,000 or so clones, over 70% recorded once. The sequencing input was PBMCs. The receptors here all came from a woman under 40 in good health and CMV-seropositive. Each CDR3 is given with its conserved first and last residue. Each record gives: V gene, clone size, D gene, J gene, CDR3 protein, CDR3 DNA. The D gene is left open where the match is weak. Clone size is not always given. Where it is, it says once, few, many or a class for expanded clones.

TRBV11-3	-	TRBD1	TRBJ1-2	CASSLHDRDPSNYGYTF	TGTGCCAGCAGCTTACACGACAGGGACCCCTCTAACTATGGCTACACCTTC
TRBV6-5	-	-	TRBJ1-2	CASSRPGGAEGYTF	TGTGCCAGCAGCCGACCTGGAGGGGCTGAGGGCTACACCTTC
TRBV7-3	-	-	TRBJ2-1	CASSLSGGSYNEQFF	TGTGCCAGCAGCTTGAGCGGTGGTTCCTACAATGAGCAGTTCTTC
TRBV7-2	-	-	TRBJ1-5	CASSLEPGNQPQHF	TGTGCCAGCAGCTTAGAGCCGGGGAATCAGCCCCAGCATTTT
TRBV7-8	-	-	TRBJ1-1	CASSLVMTRNTEAFF	TGTGCCAGCAGCTTAGTAATGACAAGGAACACTGAAGCTTTCTTT
TRBV27	-	TRBD1	TRBJ1-5	CASSLYRGGNQPQHF	TGTGCCAGCAGTTTATACAGGGGAGGCAATCAGCCCCAGCATTTT
TRBV11-2	-	TRBD1	TRBJ2-3	CASRGDSDYTDTQYF	TGTGCCAGCAGAGGGGACAGCGATTACACAGATACGCAGTATTTT
TRBV12-5	-	-	TRBJ2-4	CASGRDTRDIQYF	TGTGCTAGTGGTCGGGACACCCGCGACATTCAGTACTTC
TRBV18	-	-	TRBJ1-5	CASSPPGGLYSNQPQHF	TGTGCCAGCTCACCACCCGGGGGACTATATAGCAATCAGCCCCAGCATTTT
TRBV27	once	-	TRBJ1-1	CASSLGPQGITEAFF	TGTGCCAGCAGTTTAGGCCCCCAGGGTATCACTGAAGCTTTCTTT
TRBV14	-	TRBD2	TRBJ2-2	CASSQPRGLAGGPTGELFF	TGTGCCAGCAGCCAACCTCGGGGACTAGCGGGAGGGCCGACCGGGGAGCTGTTTTTT
TRBV2	-	TRBD1	TRBJ2-5	CASSELDRSKETQYF	TGTGCCAGCAGTGAATTGGACAGGTCTAAAGAGACCCAGTACTTC
TRBV27	-	TRBD2	TRBJ2-7	CASSLVPILAGVNEQYF	TGTGCCAGCAGTTTAGTCCCCATACTAGCGGGAGTAAACGAGCAGTACTTC
TRBV14	-	-	TRBJ2-1	CASSPGFSAQINEQFF	TGTGCCAGCAGCCCGGGATTTTCGGCCCAGATCAATGAGCAGTTCTTC
TRBV6-5	-	TRBD2	TRBJ2-7	CASSTSGSTTYEQYF	TGTGCCAGCTCGACTAGCGGGAGTACCACCTACGAGCAGTACTTC
TRBV2	-	-	TRBJ2-2	CASSLIDTGELFF	TGTGCCAGCAGTTTAATCGACACCGGGGAGCTGTTTTTT